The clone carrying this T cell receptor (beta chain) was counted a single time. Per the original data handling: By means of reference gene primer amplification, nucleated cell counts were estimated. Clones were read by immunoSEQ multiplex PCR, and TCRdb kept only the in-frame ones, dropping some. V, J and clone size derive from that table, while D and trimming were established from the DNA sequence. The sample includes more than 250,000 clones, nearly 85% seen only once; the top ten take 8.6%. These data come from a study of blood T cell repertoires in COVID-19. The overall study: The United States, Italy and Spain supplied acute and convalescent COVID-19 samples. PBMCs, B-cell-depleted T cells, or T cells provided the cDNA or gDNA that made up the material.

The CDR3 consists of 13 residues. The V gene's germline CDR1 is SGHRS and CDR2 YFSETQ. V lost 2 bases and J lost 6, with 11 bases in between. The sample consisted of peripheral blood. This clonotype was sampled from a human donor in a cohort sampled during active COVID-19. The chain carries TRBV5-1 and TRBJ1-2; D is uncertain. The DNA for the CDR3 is TGCGCCAGCAGCTTAGAGGGCCTCGATGGCTACACCTTC. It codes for CASSLEGLDGYTF.